This TCR beta chain originates from a study of cytomegalovirus exposure and HLA in healthy donors. The PCR ran on 60 Vbeta and 13 Jbeta primers. The data were produced by immunoSEQ multiplex PCR, yet TCRdb's version contains in-frame clones alone and is incomplete. The table shows around 200,000 clones, with 70% occurring only once. This clone was picked up a small number of times. Deletions cut 6 bases from V and 3 bases from J, with 15 bases between. This CDR3 comprises 15 residues. The germline V gene encodes CDR1 MNHEY and CDR2 SVGAGI. Input material: PBMCs. This rearrangement joins TRBV6-5 to TRBJ1-3, with D unresolved. The sequence was collected from a middle-aged man in good health and CMV-seropositive. CDR3 nucleotides: TGTGCCAGCAGCTCTCGGTTTGCCCTTGGAAACACCATATATTTT. It is translated as CASSSRFALGNTIYF.